The table lists the clone carrying this T cell receptor (beta chain) with a few counts. Its cognate antigen is unknown. This sample stems from a study of response to subunit inactivated influenza vaccine. Whole-study results and caveats: Few additional T cells are recruited per seasonal influenza vaccination, authors suggested.

A single record per CDR3 protein comes from TCRdb applying MiXCR to the RT-PCR reads. Seen here are fewer than 600,000 distinct CDR3 sequences, less than 7.5% observed once, and the top ten hold 10% to 15%. The CDR3 extends over 14 amino acids. V lost 0 bases and J lost 8, with 12 bases in between. The germline CDR1 and CDR2 sequences are MNHEY and SVGAGI. The V and J genes are TRBV6-5 and TRBJ2-3; D not certain. This sample comprised PBMCs from blood, obtained roughly 24 months after vaccination. This sequence was found in a man between 50 and 70 years old who received an inactivated influenza vaccine. CDR3 loop: CASSYSPSLSTQYF. For the CDR3, the DNA is TGTGCCAGCAGTTACTCCCCTAGTTTAAGTACGCAGTATTTT.